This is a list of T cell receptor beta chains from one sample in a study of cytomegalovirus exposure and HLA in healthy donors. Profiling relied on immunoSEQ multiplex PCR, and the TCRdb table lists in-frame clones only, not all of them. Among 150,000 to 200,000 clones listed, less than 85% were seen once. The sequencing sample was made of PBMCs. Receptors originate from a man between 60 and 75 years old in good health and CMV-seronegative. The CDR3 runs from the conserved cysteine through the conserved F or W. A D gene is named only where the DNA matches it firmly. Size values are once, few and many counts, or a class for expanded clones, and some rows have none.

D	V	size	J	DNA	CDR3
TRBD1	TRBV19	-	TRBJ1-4	TGTGCCAGTAGTAAAAGACCGGGACAGGGGAGGGAAAAACTGTTTTTT	CASSKRPGQGREKLFF
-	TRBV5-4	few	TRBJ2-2	TGTGCCAGCTCCCCCTTAAGGGGCACCGGGGAGCTGTTTTTT	CASSPLRGTGELFF
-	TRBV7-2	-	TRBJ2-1	TGTGCCAGCAGCCTTAGCGTAAGCTCCTACAATGAGCAGTTCTTC	CASSLSVSSYNEQFF
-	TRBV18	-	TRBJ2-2	TGTGCCAGCTCACCACAGGAGGGGATCGTGAACACCGGGGAGCTGTTTTTT	CASSPQEGIVNTGELFF
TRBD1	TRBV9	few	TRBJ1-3	TGTGCCAGCGGCGGACAGGTGGAATGGAACACCATATATTTT	CASGGQVEWNTIYF
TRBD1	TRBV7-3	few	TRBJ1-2	TGTGCCAGCAGCTTAGAGGGTCCAGGGGGCTTCCGGGGCTACACCTTC	CASSLEGPGGFRGYTF
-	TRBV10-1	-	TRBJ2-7	TGCGCCAGCAGTGCAAGTCGGTTTTCCTACGAGCAGTACTTC	CASSASRFSYEQYF
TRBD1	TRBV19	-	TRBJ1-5	TGTGCCAGAACCGGGACAGGGTTGAGCAATCAGCCCCAGCATTTT	CARTGTGLSNQPQHF
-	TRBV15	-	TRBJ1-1	TGTGCCACCAGCAGAGGGAGGACTGAAGCTTTCTTT	CATSRGRTEAFF
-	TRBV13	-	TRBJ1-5	TGTGCCAGCAGCTTAGGAGGGGGGGTCAATCAGCCCCAGCATTTT	CASSLGGGVNQPQHF
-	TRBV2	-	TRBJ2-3	TGTGCCAGGTCGTCAACCGGGGGTACTAGCACAGATACGCAGTATTTT	CARSSTGGTSTDTQYF
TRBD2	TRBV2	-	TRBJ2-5	TGTGCCAGCAGTGACCCTTCATGGGGCGGGGGAGGGGAGACCCAGTACTTC	CASSDPSWGGGGETQYF
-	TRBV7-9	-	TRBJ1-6	TGTTCCAGCAGCTCAAGACAGGCGAGCTCCTATAATTCACCCCTCCACTTT	CSSSSRQASSYNSPLHF
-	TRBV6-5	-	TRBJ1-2	TGTGCCAGCACTGGGCTGGGGGGTAACTATGGCTACACCTTC	CASTGLGGNYGYTF
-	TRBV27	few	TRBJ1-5	TGTGCCAGCAAACAGCGCAATCAGCCCCAGCATTTT	CASKQRNQPQHF
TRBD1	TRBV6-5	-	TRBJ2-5	TGTGCCAGCAGTTACGACAGGGGGCGCCAAGAGACCCAGTACTTC	CASSYDRGRQETQYF
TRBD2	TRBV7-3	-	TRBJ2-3	TGTGCCAGCAGCTTAGGGATAGCGGGGGATACGCAGTATTTT	CASSLGIAGDTQYF
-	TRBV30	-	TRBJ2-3	TGTGCCTGGAGCCCCGCAGATACGCAGTATTTT	CAWSPADTQYF
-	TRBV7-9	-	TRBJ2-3	TGTGCCAGCAGCTTCCGCGGGGGCGGCACCACAGATACGCAGTATTTT	CASSFRGGGTTDTQYF
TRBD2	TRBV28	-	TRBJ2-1	TGTGCCAGCATCCAGGGCGGGAGTTCCTACAATGAGCAGTTCTTC	CASIQGGSSYNEQFF
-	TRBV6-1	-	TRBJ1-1	TGTGCCAGCTCCTTAGTCACGGGGACTGAAGCTTTCTTT	CASSLVTGTEAFF
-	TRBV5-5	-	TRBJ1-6	TGTGCCAGCAGCTGGACAGACCTAAATTCACCCCTCCACTTT	CASSWTDLNSPLHF
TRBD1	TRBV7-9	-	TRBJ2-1	TGTGCCAGCAGCTTAGGGGACAGGGACAGCGGTGAGCAGTTCTTC	CASSLGDRDSGEQFF
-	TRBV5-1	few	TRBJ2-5	TGCGCCAGCAGCTCAGGGCCGTCGGAGACCCAGTACTTC	CASSSGPSETQYF
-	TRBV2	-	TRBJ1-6	TGTGCCAGCAGTGAAATACAGGACAGAAGGTCACCCCTCCACTTT	CASSEIQDRRSPLHF
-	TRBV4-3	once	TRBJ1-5	TGCGCCAGCAGCCCCCAAAGCGGGGGCGCCCATTATGTTGTGTGGGATCAGCCCCAGCATTTT	CASSPQSGGAHYVVWDQPQHF
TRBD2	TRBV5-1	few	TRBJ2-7	TGCGCCAGCAGCTTGGGTAGCGGGAGTTGGTACGAGCAGTACTTC	CASSLGSGSWYEQYF